This TCR beta chain came from a study of cytomegalovirus exposure and HLA in healthy donors. Per germline, CDR1 LGHNA and CDR2 YSLEER. The length of the CDR3 is 15 residues. Trimming cost V 1 base and J 3 bases, with 10 bases left between them. Vbeta (60) and Jbeta (13) primers were used in the PCR. Clones were sequenced by immunoSEQ multiplex PCR, and TCRdb holds only the in-frame ones, with some missing. The sample has some 120,000 clones, over 70% seen once. To note about this clone: Its antigen is unknown.

Overall study findings and caveats: Later on, an analysis showed TCR association rates differing by HLA locus, with DRB1 the most and HLA-C the fewest. Later work associated more than 15,000 TCR beta sequences with HLA alleles at 0.05 false discovery rate. Equally common other TCR beta chains were less clonally expanded than HLA-associated ones, a later analysis found. Among TCR beta chains, those listed as cytomegalovirus-associated numbered about 160.

This clonotype was sampled from a woman between 50 and 59 years old in good health and CMV-seronegative. The V call is TRBV4-3, the J call TRBJ2-1, with D possibly being TRBD2 (5 bases). The sequenced sample consisted of PBMCs. CDR3 residues: CASSQGVARYNEQFF. The CDR3 nucleotides read TGCGCCAGCAGCCAAGGGGTAGCGCGCTACAATGAGCAGTTCTTC.